The 9 T cell receptor beta chains given below trace back to one sample, sequenced in a study of blood T cell repertoires in COVID-19. The method was immunoSEQ multiplex PCR; TCRdb's version includes in-frame clones alone and lacks a portion of them. In the table there are 150,000 or so clones, around 87% of which are singletons. Input material: PBMCs or T cells enriched from blood (not recorded which). Receptors originate from a woman between 40 and 50 years old who had been exposed to COVID-19.

This chain connects TRBV7-9 to TRBJ2-2, with TRBD2 matching 7 bases. Germline assignment: CDR1 SEHNR and CDR2 FQNEAQ (reference sequence). V lost 0 bases and J lost 2; bases outside the gene matches: 3. This CDR3 region has 16 residues. CDR3 in DNA: TGTGCCAGCAGCTTAGCGCCTAGCGGCAACACCGGGGAGCTGTTTTTT. Its protein is CASSLAPSGNTGELFF.

The genes are TRBV5-4 and TRBJ2-3, with D perhaps TRBD2 (5 bases). CDR3 size: 15 residues. From germline, CDR1 is SGHNT and CDR2 YYREEE (reference sequence). V lost 1 base to trimming and J lost 2 bases, with 11 bases between them. CDR3 region: CASSLSGGSTDTQYF. The CDR3 region has the DNA TGTGCCAGCAGCTTGTCAGGCGGGTCCACAGATACGCAGTATTTT.

This clone was observed once. The V and J genes are TRBV18 and TRBJ1-5; D is unresolved. The V gene's germline CDR1 is KGHSH and CDR2 LQKENI. Trimming removed 2 bases at V and 4 bases at J, with 15 bases between. The CDR3 has 16 amino acids. In DNA form, the CDR3 reads TGTGCCAGCTCACCAGGGGAGTCCACCTTTAATCAGCCCCAGCATTTT. Protein product: CASSPGESTFNQPQHF.

The rearrangement joins TRBV5-1 to TRBJ1-6; D may be TRBD1 (5 bases). The CDR3 is made up of 13 amino acids. The germline V gene encodes CDR1 SGHRS and CDR2 YFSETQ. V was trimmed by 5 bases and J by 8 bases, leaving 11 bases between them. The CDR3 DNA sequence: TGCGCCAGCAGATCGGGGGAGGATTCACCCCTCCACTTT. Translated, it gives CASRSGEDSPLHF.

The chain is built from TRBV12-5 and TRBJ2-1; 12 nucleotides agree with TRBD2. V was pared by 6 bases and J by 0 bases, with 9 bases of the junction left unmatched. This CDR3 is 18 amino acids long. Germline CDR1 is LGHNT and CDR2 is FRNRAP. The CDR3 reads CASGLTSGGINSYNEQFF. The CDR3 region has the DNA TGTGCTAGTGGCCTGACTAGCGGGGGAATAAACTCCTACAATGAGCAGTTCTTC.

CDR3 in DNA: TGTGCCAGCAGTCCGTGGGGAACAGGGCTGGGTCTAGCACAGAATGAAAAACTGTTTTTT. It encodes CASSPWGTGLGLAQNEKLFF. The chain employs TRBV27 and TRBJ1-4; D is perhaps TRBD1 (6 bases). Trimming shortened V by 5 bases and J by 5 bases, and 30 bases separated the two germline ends. CDR1 MNHEY and CDR2 SMNVEV come from the germline V gene (reference sequence). The CDR3 loop spans 20 amino acids.

This clone appeared once. The chain carries TRBV6-1 and TRBJ2-4; a possible D gene is TRBD2 (6 bases). The V end was cut by 3 bases, the J end by 7 bases, with 10 bases between. In germline, CDR1 is MNHNS, CDR2 SASEGT. CDR3 size: 13 residues. The CDR3 bases are TGTGCCAGCAGTGATAGCGGCGGGAACATTCAGTACTTC. It encodes CASSDSGGNIQYF.

This clone was seen only once. The CDR3: CASREQGRTWSYEQYF. DNA of the CDR3: TGTGCCAGCAGGGAACAGGGACGAACTTGGAGTTACGAGCAGTACTTC. J is TRBJ2-7 and V is TRBV28; perhaps TRBD1 as D (6 bases). Per the germline V gene, CDR1 is MDHEN and CDR2 is SYDVKM. The V and J ends lost 6 bases and 4 bases respectively, with 22 bases between them. The CDR3 runs 16 residues.

CDR3 sequence (DNA): TGCGCTGGCTCCTCAGGGGACCAAGAGACCCAGTACTTC. This sequence encodes CAGSSGDQETQYF. V usage is TRBV5-1 and J usage is TRBJ2-5, with D tentatively TRBD1 (6 bases). The CDR3 is 13 residues long. Per the germline V gene, CDR1 is SGHRS and CDR2 is YFSETQ.